This T cell receptor beta chain was found in a study of T cells in Graves' hyperthyroidism and ophthalmopathy. TCR beta CDR3 regions were amplified from RNA transcripts. Initially, a first-round RT-PCR of the TCR CDR3 employed the HTBI primer set. TCRdb independently ran MiXCR on the multiplex PCR reads; one entry per CDR3 protein. The profile covers about 420,000 distinct CDR3 sequences, with around 15% appearing a single time and 5% to 6.5% taken by the ten largest. The CDR3 loop spans 18 amino acids. Trimming left V 4 bases short and J 3 bases short, with 22 bases between. Germline V CDR1 and CDR2: MDHEN, SYDVKM. Diagnosis of hyperthyroidism was new in patients aged 18 to 65, and its duration was under 2 months. Lactation, pregnancy, other autoimmune disease or uncontrolled infection led to exclusion of patients. In making diagnoses, clinical symptoms, serum thyroxine and TRAb, thyroid ultrasound and orbital computed tomography were all used.

This clonotype was detected many times. Its antigen is not known. General study results and limits: Most thyroid clonotypes expanded above 0.001 appeared in blood too.

The sequenced material came from blood. This TCR derives from a woman aged 18-29 years with Graves' hyperthyroidism. This chain connects TRBV28 to TRBJ1-5; maybe TRBD1 (6 bases). The CDR3: CASSSDNWVWTANQPQHF. The CDR3 coding sequence is TGTGCCAGCAGTTCAGACAATTGGGTCTGGACAGCCAATCAGCCCCAGCATTTT.